The rows below give T cell receptor beta chains drawn from one sample of a study of blood T cell repertoires in COVID-19. Libraries were prepared by immunoSEQ multiplex PCR; TCRdb keeps only in-frame clonotypes and omits some of them. The table has over 65,000 clones, around four fifths seen once. The specimen was peripheral blood. The source of these receptors is a man of 80 years or more with active or convalescent COVID-19. The CDR3 runs from the conserved cysteine through the conserved F or W. Each record gives: clone size, V gene, J gene, D gene, CDR3 DNA, CDR3 protein. The D gene is left open where the match is weak. Expanded clones are given a class, and other clones once, few, many or no size at all.

>few|TRBV10-1|TRBJ1-5|TRBD1
TGCGCCAGCAGTGTTGACAGGGGGCAGCCCCAGCATTTT
CASSVDRGQPQHF
>few|TRBV4-1|TRBJ1-1|TRBD1
TGCGCCAGCAGCCGGATGGGACAGGGGAGCACTGAAGCTTTCTTT
CASSRMGQGSTEAFF
>NA|TRBV18|TRBJ2-1|TRBD2
TGTGCCAGCTCACCCCTAGCGGGCAACAATGAGCAGTTCTTC
CASSPLAGNNEQFF
>NA|TRBV27|TRBJ1-1|NA
TGTGCCAGCAGTCGAGTTAGAGCGACAGTGAACACTGAAGCTTTCTTT
CASSRVRATVNTEAFF
>NA|TRBV6-5|TRBJ1-6|TRBD1
TGTGCCAGCAGTTACGGGGACAGGGGGGATTCACCCCTCCACTTT
CASSYGDRGDSPLHF
>NA|TRBV5-1|TRBJ1-4|NA
TGCGCCAGCAGCGTCGGGACGGAGGGGGAAAAACTGTTTTTT
CASSVGTEGEKLFF
>NA|TRBV15|TRBJ2-1|TRBD2
TGTGCCACCAGCAGAGATCTACTAGCGGGGGGGAATGAGCAGTTCTTC
CATSRDLLAGGNEQFF
>once|TRBV11-2|TRBJ2-1|TRBD2
TGTGCCAGCAGCTTGGAAGCGGGAGAGGGCAATGAGCAGTTCTTC
CASSLEAGEGNEQFF
>NA|TRBV4-2|TRBJ2-1|TRBD2
TGTGCCAGCAGCCAAGGAGAGGGAGTAGCGGGGTACAATGAGCAGTTCTTC
CASSQGEGVAGYNEQFF
>NA|TRBV28|TRBJ1-5|NA
TGTGCCAGCAGTTTACCACCGACGGACACTTATAGCAATCAGCCCCAGCATTTT
CASSLPPTDTYSNQPQHF
>few|TRBV10-1|TRBJ2-3|TRBD2
TGCGCCAGCAGCCTGGGGGGGTCTAGCACAGATACGCAGTATTTT
CASSLGGSSTDTQYF
>NA|TRBV28|TRBJ1-1|TRBD1
TGTGCCAGCAGTAAAGCCGGGACAGGGGTCGCCACTGAAGCTTTCTTT
CASSKAGTGVATEAFF
>NA|TRBV3-1/TRBV3-2|TRBJ2-1|TRBD1
TGTGCCAGCAGCCATGGGGACCGGACAGGGGGCGGTGAGCAGTTCTTC
CASSHGDRTGGGEQFF
>NA|TRBV19|TRBJ1-5|TRBD1
TGTGCCAGTAGTAGGGAGGGGCAGGGGGCCCAGCCCCAGCATTTT
CASSREGQGAQPQHF
>NA|TRBV21-1|TRBJ2-1|NA
TGTGCCAGCACCCTGCCGGGACTAGCTTCGAGCTCCTACAATGAGCAGTTCTTC
CASTLPGLASSSYNEQFF
>once|TRBV6-5|TRBJ2-1|NA
TGTGCCAGCAGGAGGGCCCAACTAAACGATGAGCAGTTCTTC
CASRRAQLNDEQFF
>NA|TRBV24-1|TRBJ1-5|NA
TGTGCCACCAGTGAATCAGGGATGCCTCAGCCCCAGCATTTT
CATSESGMPQPQHF
>NA|TRBV5-1|TRBJ2-1|NA
TGCGCCAGCAGCTTGGACCGGGAACGGCAGCAGTTCTTC
CASSLDRERQQFF
>NA|TRBV19|TRBJ2-2|TRBD2
TGTGCCAGTAGTATACGGTCTAGCGGACTCACCGGGGAGCTGTTTTTT
CASSIRSSGLTGELFF
>once|TRBV5-1|TRBJ2-3|NA
TGCGCCAGCAGCTTGTCGGATACGCAGTATTTT
CASSLSDTQYF
>NA|TRBV7-9|TRBJ2-5|TRBD1
TGTGCCAGCAGCTTACGACAGGGGGCCTCAGAGACCCAGTACTTC
CASSLRQGASETQYF
>NA|TRBV9|TRBJ1-5|NA
TGTGCCAGCAGCGTAGACGGGAATAGCAATCAGCCCCAGCATTTT
CASSVDGNSNQPQHF
>NA|TRBV15|TRBJ2-3|NA
TGTGCCACCAGCAGAGTGGGAACAGGGACAGATACGCAGTATTTT
CATSRVGTGTDTQYF
>NA|TRBV11-1|TRBJ2-3|TRBD2
TGTGCCAGCAGCAAAGCGGGGGGGCGGACAGATACGCAGTATTTT
CASSKAGGRTDTQYF
>NA|TRBV19|TRBJ1-2|NA
TGTGCCAGTAGTACCCAACCAGGATCCTATGGCTACACCTTC
CASSTQPGSYGYTF
>NA|TRBV28|TRBJ1-6|TRBD1
TGTGCCAGCCGGGACAGGGGGAACTCACCCCTCCACTTT
CASRDRGNSPLHF
>NA|TRBV19|TRBJ1-1|NA
TGTGCCAGTAGTATAGTCGTGGGAGGGACTGAAGCTTTCTTT
CASSIVVGGTEAFF
>NA|TRBV5-1|TRBJ1-2|TRBD1
TGCGCCAGCAGCCCATTGGGGGCAGGGGGATATGGCTACACCTTC
CASSPLGAGGYGYTF
>NA|TRBV5-1|TRBJ1-2|NA
TGCGCCAGCAGCCCGGGCTATGGCTACACCTTC
CASSPGYGYTF
>NA|TRBV29-1|TRBJ1-2|TRBD1
TGCAGCGTTGGTGGACAGGGGATAGGTGGCTACACCTTC
CSVGGQGIGGYTF
>NA|TRBV19|TRBJ1-5|NA
TGTGCCAGTACCAGTATAGCCCGCTCCGACAGGTCAAGTCAGCCCCAGCATTTT
CASTSIARSDRSSQPQHF
>NA|TRBV5-1|TRBJ1-2|NA
TGCGCCAGCAGCTTGAGCGGGGGGCCAGCCCCAAACACCTTC
CASSLSGGPAPNTF
>NA|TRBV28|TRBJ2-5|NA
TGTGCCAGCAGTTTATCCGGTTCGGGGAGCCAAGAGACCCAGTACTTC
CASSLSGSGSQETQYF
>NA|TRBV27|TRBJ1-3|NA
TGTGCCAGCAGTGCAGGGTCAGGAAACACCATATATTTT
CASSAGSGNTIYF
>once|TRBV19|TRBJ1-1|TRBD1
TGTGCCAGTAGTACCCGGACAGGGTTTGTGAACACTGAAGCTTTCTTT
CASSTRTGFVNTEAFF
>NA|TRBV5-1|TRBJ2-5|TRBD2
TGCGCCAGCAGCTTTAGACTAGCGGGAAGGGAAGAGACCCAGTACTTC
CASSFRLAGREETQYF